The clone carrying this T cell receptor (beta chain) was seen a handful of times. Its antigen remains unknown. The time point denotes: persistent/refractory GD, antithyroid drugs over 5 years with positive TRAb. PBMC RNA served as the TCR library source. Blood from the periphery, around 9 milliliters in all, was drawn into EDTA tubes. These data belong to a study of regulatory T cells in long-lasting Graves disease. Background on the study: Persistent cases took antithyroid drugs over 5 years and stayed TSH receptor antibody positive. Whole-study results and caveats: Patients with persistent disease showed a bias toward TRBV28, TRBJ1-2 and TRBJ2-5. Sample size, which was small, may have reduced accuracy.

Between the trimmed V and J ends, which lost 0 bases and 4 bases, there was a span of 6 bases. From germline, CDR1 is LNHDA and CDR2 SQIVND (reference sequence). The CDR3 totals 13 residues. Arm-PCR of CDR3 regions and iRepertoire HTBI primers were the basis on which TCR beta libraries were built. TCRdb ran MiXCR on the multiplex PCR reads and lists one entry per CDR3 protein. The table records 450,000 or so distinct CDR3 sequences, about a fifth of them present only once. The rearrangement links TRBV19 to TRBJ1-1; possible D gene TRBD1, 5 bases. This receptor was taken from a female donor with Graves disease. Specimen: peripheral blood mononuclear cells (PBMCs), collected when the disease was refractory, from a patient treated with antithyroid drugs. In DNA, the CDR3 is TGTGCCAGTAGTATAGATGGGGCCACTGAAGCTTTCTTT. This encodes CASSIDGATEAFF.